This T cell receptor beta chain was recovered during a study of blood T cell repertoires in COVID-19. Study-level information: T cells, B-cell-depleted T cells, or PBMCs provided the cDNA or gDNA that served as material.

The V end lost 0 bases, the J end lost 8 bases, and 11 bases lay between the germline ends. CDR3 length: 13 residues. Germline lookup yields CDR1 SGHTS and CDR2 YDEGEE. In the original workflow: Nucleated cell number was recorded as an estimate derived from reference gene primer amplification. Here immunoSEQ multiplex PCR was the method, and the copy in TCRdb shows in-frame clones only, minus some. D and trimming were read from the DNA, whereas the V and J calls and clone size are those reported in that table. The table lists 150,000 or so clones, more than 85% of them singletons. Specimen: peripheral blood. The clonotype was recovered from a man between 18 and 35 years old with acute or convalescent COVID-19. The rearrangement links TRBV5-8 to TRBJ1-1, with no clear D. The CDR3 DNA is TGTGCCAGCAGCTTGGGCGCGGCAGTCGAAGCTTTCTTT. It is translated as CASSLGAAVEAFF. Drawing the rest from reference TRBV5-8 and TRBJ1-1, the complete variable domain is EAGVTQSPTHLIKTRGQQATLRCSPISGHTSVYWYQQALGLGLQFLLWYDEGEERNRGNFPPRFSGRQFPNYSSELNVNALELEDSALYLCASSLGAAVEAFFGQGTRLTVV.